These T cell receptor beta chains were read from a single sample in a study of blood T cell repertoires in COVID-19. Data came from immunoSEQ multiplex PCR; TCRdb stores just in-frame clones and leaves some out. The sample gives 320,000 or so clones, 88% of which show up once; about 5% is in the top ten. The sequenced sample was PBMCs or T cells enriched from blood (not recorded which). All receptors derive from a man aged 30 to 45 who had recovered from COVID-19. CDR3s include the opening cysteine and the closing phenylalanine or tryptophan. A D gene is named only where the DNA matches it firmly. Clone size is shown for a subset of rows, as once, few, many or a class of expanded clone.

len: 13
d_gene: -
abundance: -
j_gene: TRBJ1-2
v_gene: TRBV12-5
CDR3aa: CASGLTGHYGYTF
CDR3nt: TGTGCTAGTGGTTTAACAGGCCACTATGGCTACACCTTC

len: 13
d_gene: -
abundance: once
j_gene: TRBJ1-1
v_gene: TRBV6-6
CDR3aa: CASNGQTNTEAFF
CDR3nt: TGTGCCAGCAATGGACAGACGAACACTGAAGCTTTCTTT

len: 15
d_gene: TRBD1
abundance: -
j_gene: TRBJ1-4
v_gene: TRBV3-1/TRBV3-2
CDR3aa: CASSRYQGGEEKLFF
CDR3nt: TGTGCCAGCAGCCGCTATCAGGGGGGAGAGGAAAAACTGTTTTTT

len: 14
d_gene: TRBD1
abundance: -
j_gene: TRBJ2-7
v_gene: TRBV28
CDR3aa: CASSFGTVKYEQYF
CDR3nt: TGTGCCAGCAGTTTTGGGACAGTCAAATACGAGCAGTACTTC

len: 13
d_gene: -
abundance: -
j_gene: TRBJ2-2
v_gene: TRBV11-3
CDR3aa: CASSPGGAGELFF
CDR3nt: TGTGCCAGCAGCCCCGGAGGGGCCGGGGAGCTGTTTTTT

len: 14
d_gene: TRBD1
abundance: -
j_gene: TRBJ1-2
v_gene: TRBV3-1/TRBV3-2
CDR3aa: CASSHGQGARGYTF
CDR3nt: TGTGCCAGCAGCCACGGACAGGGCGCGCGGGGCTACACCTTC

len: 15
d_gene: -
abundance: -
j_gene: TRBJ1-2
v_gene: TRBV7-2
CDR3aa: CASSLEVAPGYGYTF
CDR3nt: TGTGCCAGCAGCTTAGAAGTCGCCCCAGGCTATGGCTACACCTTC

len: 13
d_gene: -
abundance: -
j_gene: TRBJ1-1
v_gene: TRBV10-2
CDR3aa: CASRQSRRAEAFF
CDR3nt: TGCGCCAGTAGACAGTCAAGAAGGGCTGAAGCTTTCTTT

len: 15
d_gene: -
abundance: once
j_gene: TRBJ2-2
v_gene: TRBV7-9
CDR3aa: CASSFIGENTGELFF
CDR3nt: TGTGCCAGCAGCTTCATCGGGGAGAACACCGGGGAGCTGTTTTTT

len: 16
d_gene: TRBD2
abundance: -
j_gene: TRBJ2-1
v_gene: TRBV5-1
CDR3aa: CASSWTLAGQDNEQFF
CDR3nt: TGCGCCAGCAGCTGGACCCTAGCGGGGCAAGACAATGAGCAGTTCTTC

len: 14
d_gene: -
abundance: -
j_gene: TRBJ1-1
v_gene: TRBV6-6
CDR3aa: CASSSVGGNTEAFF
CDR3nt: TGTGCCAGCAGTTCAGTCGGGGGGAACACTGAAGCTTTCTTT

len: 16
d_gene: -
abundance: -
j_gene: TRBJ1-1
v_gene: TRBV25-1
CDR3aa: CASSGPGGAMDTEAFF
CDR3nt: TGTGCCAGCAGTGGACCCGGCGGGGCAATGGACACTGAAGCTTTCTTT

len: 15
d_gene: TRBD1
abundance: -
j_gene: TRBJ1-6
v_gene: TRBV4-1
CDR3aa: CASSLRTGLNSPLHF
CDR3nt: TGCGCCAGCAGCCTACGGACAGGGTTGAATTCACCCCTCCACTTT

len: 13
d_gene: -
abundance: -
j_gene: TRBJ2-1
v_gene: TRBV7-9
CDR3aa: CASSSTEYNEQFF
CDR3nt: TGTGCCAGCAGCTCGACGGAGTACAATGAGCAGTTCTTC

len: 14
d_gene: TRBD2
abundance: -
j_gene: TRBJ2-4
v_gene: TRBV4-1
CDR3aa: CASSAAGGKNIQYF
CDR3nt: TGCGCCAGCAGCGCCGCCGGGGGGAAGAACATTCAGTACTTC

len: 12
d_gene: -
abundance: -
j_gene: TRBJ2-3
v_gene: TRBV30
CDR3aa: CAWRGTTDTQYF
CDR3nt: TGTGCCTGGAGAGGGACTACAGATACGCAGTATTTT

len: 15
d_gene: TRBD2
abundance: -
j_gene: TRBJ2-1
v_gene: TRBV7-9
CDR3aa: CASSVVAGGYNEQFF
CDR3nt: TGTGCCAGCAGTGTGGTGGCGGGGGGTTACAATGAGCAGTTCTTC

len: 15
d_gene: TRBD2
abundance: -
j_gene: TRBJ2-1
v_gene: TRBV9
CDR3aa: CASSPHRTSGNEQFF
CDR3nt: TGTGCCAGCAGCCCTCACCGGACTAGTGGCAATGAGCAGTTCTTC

len: 14
d_gene: -
abundance: -
j_gene: TRBJ2-1
v_gene: TRBV6-1
CDR3aa: CASSEQALYNEQFF
CDR3nt: TGTGCCAGCAGTGAACAGGCCCTCTACAATGAGCAGTTCTTC

len: 15
d_gene: TRBD1
abundance: -
j_gene: TRBJ1-5
v_gene: TRBV19
CDR3aa: CASSTEQGAGQPQHF
CDR3nt: TGTGCCAGTAGTACGGAACAGGGGGCGGGGCAGCCCCAGCATTTT

len: 16
d_gene: -
abundance: -
j_gene: TRBJ2-1
v_gene: TRBV10-1
CDR3aa: CASSDNAEPSGNEQFF
CDR3nt: TGCGCCAGCAGTGACAATGCGGAGCCCAGTGGGAATGAGCAGTTCTTC

len: 12
d_gene: -
abundance: -
j_gene: TRBJ2-3
v_gene: TRBV11-3
CDR3aa: CASSTEGDTQYF
CDR3nt: TGTGCCAGCAGCACCGAGGGAGATACGCAGTATTTT

len: 13
d_gene: -
abundance: -
j_gene: TRBJ1-1
v_gene: TRBV6-5
CDR3aa: CASRPTLNTEAFF
CDR3nt: TGTGCCAGCAGACCCACACTGAACACTGAAGCTTTCTTT

len: 15
d_gene: -
abundance: -
j_gene: TRBJ2-1
v_gene: TRBV2
CDR3aa: CASSELATSYNEQFF
CDR3nt: TGTGCCAGCAGTGAACTAGCAACCTCCTACAATGAGCAGTTCTTC

len: 13
d_gene: TRBD1
abundance: few
j_gene: TRBJ1-4
v_gene: TRBV6-5
CDR3aa: CASSQGALEKLFF
CDR3nt: TGTGCCAGCAGTCAGGGGGCGCTTGAAAAACTGTTTTTT

len: 15
d_gene: TRBD1
abundance: -
j_gene: TRBJ2-1
v_gene: TRBV9
CDR3aa: CASSVEQGAYNEQFF
CDR3nt: TGTGCCAGCAGCGTAGAACAGGGGGCCTACAATGAGCAGTTCTTC

len: 12
d_gene: -
abundance: -
j_gene: TRBJ2-1
v_gene: TRBV29-1
CDR3aa: CSVVQDYNEQFF
CDR3nt: TGCAGCGTTGTCCAGGACTACAATGAGCAGTTCTTC